The sequence of this TCR beta chain was determined in a study of blood T cells in healthy people across ages. Notes on the study in general: Diversity was estimated from one million T cells, and these estimates were considered underestimates.

The CDR3 totals 14 residues. Germline V gene lookup returns CDR1 DFQATT and CDR2 SNEGSKA (reference sequence). PCR was performed a second time for about 6 to 12 cycles using a sample-barcoded 5' primer and a J-beta primer mix. A 12-random-nucleotide template-switch adaptor tagged each cDNA molecule. TCRdb analysed the 5' RACE reads with MiXCR anew, one entry per CDR3 protein. The table has about 940,000 distinct CDR3 sequences, around 46% seen once; the top ten hold roughly 12%. As regards this clonotype: Its cognate antigen is unknown.

At least 6.5 million PBMCs were isolated per sample. Extraction yielded at least 5.5 micrograms of total RNA per sample. Specimen: blood. The chain couples TRBV20-1 to TRBJ2-4; D is unresolved. This clonotype originated in a man between 25 and 39 years old in good health. CDR3 DNA sequence: TGCAGAGCTCAAATGGTTATAGCCAAAAACATTCAGTACTTC. This translates into CRAQMVIAKNIQYF.